The present entry profiles one T cell receptor (beta chain) with its context. As processed by the authors: Nucleated cell counts were estimated from reference gene primer amplification. Method: immunoSEQ multiplex PCR; TCRdb's copy keeps in-frame clones and lacks some. V, J and clone size derive from that table, while D and trimming were established from the DNA sequence. This sample carries around 300,000 clones, 80% to 95% of them seen once, and the ten largest clones take about 1.1%. These data come from a study of blood T cell repertoires in COVID-19. The overall study: Samples came from the United States, Italy and Spain, spanning acute and convalescent COVID-19. PBMCs, B-cell-depleted T cells, or T cells were the source of the cDNA or gDNA that made up the material.

Germline CDR1 reads SGHVS; CDR2 reads FNYEAQ. The junction had 10 bases not matched to a gene; V was cut back by 5 bases and J by 4 bases. CDR3 size: 16 residues. Recovered Cohort 3 donors showed two negative PCRs, clearance, or symptom resolution. The chain couples TRBV7-6 to TRBJ1-3; TRBD1 agrees at 8 bases. The sample taken for sequencing was PBMCs or T cells enriched from blood (not recorded which). The origin of this receptor is a woman between 25 and 40 years old who had recovered from COVID-19. CDR3: CASSQDRVERGNTIYF. The CDR3 DNA sequence: TGTGCCAGCAGCCAGGACAGGGTAGAAAGAGGAAACACCATATATTTT.